The 3 T cell receptor beta chains below all came from one sample that was sequenced in a study of blood T cell repertoires in COVID-19. The protocol was immunoSEQ multiplex PCR, while the TCRdb copy is restricted to in-frame clones and leaves out a portion. Among around 200,000 clones listed, around 85% were seen once. Sequencing was done on a sample of PBMCs or T cells enriched from blood (not recorded which). These receptors all come from a man aged 40-55 years who had recovered from COVID-19.

This chain uses TRBV6-5 with TRBJ1-6, with 7 bases aligning to TRBD1. The V gene end was trimmed by 6 bases and the J gene end by 2 bases; junction bases not matched to a gene: 4. CDR1 and CDR2 from the germline V gene are MNHEY and SVGAGI. This CDR3 comprises 15 residues. The DNA for the CDR3 is TGTGCCAGCAGCCCAGGGGGGACCTATAATTCACCCCTCCACTTT. Its translation: CASSPGGTYNSPLHF.

The V call is TRBV4-2, the J call TRBJ1-2, with 9 bases lining up with TRBD1. Germline V CDR1 and CDR2: LGHNA, YNFKEQ. V shed 4 bases and J 4 bases; nucleotides not matched to a gene: 7. The CDR3 is made up of 15 amino acids. The CDR3 DNA sequence: TGTGCCAGCAGCCCGGACGGGACAGGGAGCTATGGCTACACCTTC. It translates to CASSPDGTGSYGYTF.

This clone was observed a few times. V is TRBV5-1 and J is TRBJ1-2; 8 bases are shared with TRBD1. Germline V gene sequence: CDR1 SGHRS, CDR2 YFSETQ. CDR3 length: 14 amino acids. V shed 0 bases, J shed 6 bases, and the junction held 4 bases outside the gene matches. CDR3 in amino acids: CASSLETGAHGYTF. The CDR3 nucleotides are TGCGCCAGCAGCTTGGAGACAGGGGCCCATGGCTACACCTTC.